The 5 T cell receptor beta chains below come from one sample, sequenced in a study of radiation and T cells in renal cell carcinoma. Time point defined: blood 4 weeks post-SBRT, at nephrectomy. Treatment described: 15 Gy SBRT to primary tumor, nephrectomy 4 weeks later. Clones were read by immunoSEQ multiplex PCR, and TCRdb kept only the in-frame ones, dropping some. The top ten clones hold 15% to 20% of a sample with approximately 150,000 clones, around nine tenths of them seen once. The specimen was blood, collected from a patient whose treatment included radiotherapy and nephrectomy. Every receptor here comes from a woman in her forties or fifties with renal cell carcinoma.

This clone was found many times. The V and J genes are TRBV27 and TRBJ1-1; D unclear. The CDR3 totals 17 residues. CDR1 and CDR2 from the germline V gene are MNHEY and SMNVEV (reference sequence). V was shortened by 2 bases and J by 5 bases, with 21 bases between the two germline ends. The CDR3 loop reads CASSLDRAPGRGTEAFF. The CDR3 DNA is TGTGCCAGCAGTTTAGATAGGGCACCGGGGAGAGGGACTGAAGCTTTCTTT.

This clone has a single count. The chain uses TRBV7-9 and TRBJ1-4, with 10 positions matching TRBD1. The trim removed 0 bases at V and 8 bases at J, leaving 0 bases unmatched. Per the germline V gene, CDR1 is SEHNR and CDR2 is FQNEAQ (reference sequence). The CDR3 loop spans 14 amino acids. CDR3 nucleotide sequence: TGTGCCAGCAGCTTAGCGACAGGGGGCGAAAAACTGTTTTTT. This sequence encodes CASSLATGGEKLFF. Full variable domain (missing parts from reference TRBV7-9 and TRBJ1-4): DTGVSQNPRHKITKRGQNVTFRCDPISEHNRLYWYRQTLGQGPEFLTYFQNEAQLEKSRLLSDRFSAERPKGSFSTLEIQRTEQGDSAMYLCASSLATGGEKLFFGSGTQLSVL.

The chain has TRBV27 and TRBJ2-2, with D unresolved. CDR1 and CDR2 (germline): MNHEY, SMNVEV (reference sequence). The CDR3 has 17 residues. V was trimmed by 0 bases and J by 1 base, leaving 12 bases between them. CDR3: CASSLSSRLGNTGELFF. As DNA, the CDR3 is TGTGCCAGCAGTTTATCGAGTAGGCTAGGGAACACCGGGGAGCTGTTTTTT.

This sequence joins TRBV19 and TRBJ2-6; the match to TRBD2 covers 10 bases. V trimming: 3 bases; J trimming: 2 bases; junction bases outside the gene matches: 4. The CDR3 is 17 residues long. CDR1 LNHDA and CDR2 SQIVND come from the germline V gene (reference sequence). The DNA for the CDR3 is TGTGCCAGTAGTATGATTCTAGCGGGAGCTGGGGCCAACGTCCTGACTTTC. Amino acid sequence: CASSMILAGAGANVLTF.

This CDR3 reads CASSLRLAGVETQYF. In DNA, the CDR3 is TGTGCCAGCAGCTTACGACTAGCGGGAGTAGAGACCCAGTACTTC. The V gene is TRBV7-9, the J gene TRBJ2-5; 12 positions match TRBD2. The CDR3 sequence is 15 residues long. J gave up 4 bases and V 2 bases, and 2 bases lay outside the gene matches. CDR1 is SEHNR and CDR2 is FQNEAQ in the germline V gene (reference sequence).